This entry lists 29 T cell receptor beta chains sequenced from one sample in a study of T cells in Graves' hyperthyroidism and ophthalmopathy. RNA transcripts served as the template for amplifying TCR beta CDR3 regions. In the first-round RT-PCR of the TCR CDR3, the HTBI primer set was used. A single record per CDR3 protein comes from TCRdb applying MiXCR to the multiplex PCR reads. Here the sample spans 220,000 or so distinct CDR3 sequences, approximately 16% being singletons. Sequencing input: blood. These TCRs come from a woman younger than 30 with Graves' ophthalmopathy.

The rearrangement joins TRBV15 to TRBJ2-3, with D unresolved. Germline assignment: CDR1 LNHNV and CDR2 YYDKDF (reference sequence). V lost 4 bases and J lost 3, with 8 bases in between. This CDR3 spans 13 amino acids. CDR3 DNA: TGTGCCACCAGCAACGAAAGGACAGATACGCAGTATTTT. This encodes CATSNERTDTQYF.

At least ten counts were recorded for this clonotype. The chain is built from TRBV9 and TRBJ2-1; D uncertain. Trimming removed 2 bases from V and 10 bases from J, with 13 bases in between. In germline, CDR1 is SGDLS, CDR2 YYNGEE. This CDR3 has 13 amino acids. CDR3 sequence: CASSVSHSTEQFF. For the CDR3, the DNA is TGTGCCAGCAGCGTGTCCCATAGCACCGAGCAGTTCTTC.

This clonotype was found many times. Written as DNA, the CDR3 is TGTGCCACCAGTGATTTGCCTATAGCGGGAGGATTCCAAGAGACCCAGTACTTC. Translating it yields CATSDLPIAGGFQETQYF. This sequence joins TRBV24-1 and TRBJ2-5; 10 bases agree with TRBD2. The CDR3 consists of 18 residues. V lost 0 bases and J lost 1; bases outside the gene matches: 7. The germline V gene encodes CDR1 KGHDR and CDR2 SFDVKD.

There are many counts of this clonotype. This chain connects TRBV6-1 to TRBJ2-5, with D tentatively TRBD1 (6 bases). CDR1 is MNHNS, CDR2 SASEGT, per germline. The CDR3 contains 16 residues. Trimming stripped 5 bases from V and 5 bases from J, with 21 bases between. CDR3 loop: CASSIHVGGATETQYF. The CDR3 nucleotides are TGTGCCAGCAGTATCCATGTTGGGGGCGCGACGGAGACCCAGTACTTC.

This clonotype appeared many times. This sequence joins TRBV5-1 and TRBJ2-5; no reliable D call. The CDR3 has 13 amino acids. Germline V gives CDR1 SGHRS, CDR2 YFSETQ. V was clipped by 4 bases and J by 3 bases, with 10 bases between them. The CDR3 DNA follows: TGCGCCAGCAGCACCGGAACAAAAGAGACCCAGTACTTC. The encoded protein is CASSTGTKETQYF.

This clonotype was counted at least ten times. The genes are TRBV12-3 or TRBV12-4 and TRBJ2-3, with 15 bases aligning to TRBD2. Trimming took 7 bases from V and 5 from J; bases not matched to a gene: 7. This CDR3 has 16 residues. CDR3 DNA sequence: TGTGCCAGCACGAAAGGGACTAGCGGGAGGAGAGATACGCAGTATTTT. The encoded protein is CASTKGTSGRRDTQYF.

Here the CDR3 DNA reads TGTGCCAGCAGCCTTGGGACTAGCGGGGCCCGATACACAGATACGCAGTATTTT. Protein sequence: CASSLGTSGARYTDTQYF. The chain combines TRBV28 with TRBJ2-3; TRBD2 matches at 13 bases. Unmatched junction bases numbered 11, after V lost 6 bases and J lost 2 bases. The CDR3 extends over 18 amino acids. Germline CDR1 is MDHEN and CDR2 is SYDVKM.

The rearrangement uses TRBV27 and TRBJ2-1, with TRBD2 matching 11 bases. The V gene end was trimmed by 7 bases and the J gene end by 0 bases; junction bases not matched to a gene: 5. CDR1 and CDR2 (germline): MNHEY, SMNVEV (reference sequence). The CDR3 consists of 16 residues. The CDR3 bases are TGTGCCAGCAACCCAACTAGCGGGAGCTCCTACAATGAGCAGTTCTTC. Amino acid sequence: CASNPTSGSSYNEQFF.

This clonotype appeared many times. The CDR3 region is CSAQKTGGNTEAFF. The CDR3 DNA is TGCAGTGCCCAAAAGACAGGGGGGAACACTGAAGCTTTCTTT. The chain recombines TRBV20-1 with TRBJ1-1; 9 bases align to TRBD1. CDR1 DFQATT and CDR2 SNEGSKA come from the germline V gene (reference sequence). The CDR3 totals 14 residues. V dropped 6 bases and J dropped 1; count of bases not matched to a gene: 6.

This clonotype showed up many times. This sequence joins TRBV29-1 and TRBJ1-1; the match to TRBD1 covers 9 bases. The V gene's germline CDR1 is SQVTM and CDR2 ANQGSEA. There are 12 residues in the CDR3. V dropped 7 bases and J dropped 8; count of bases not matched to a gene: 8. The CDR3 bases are TGCAGCGGGGGGGACAGGGCAAGCGAAGCTTTCTTT. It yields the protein CSGGDRASEAFF.

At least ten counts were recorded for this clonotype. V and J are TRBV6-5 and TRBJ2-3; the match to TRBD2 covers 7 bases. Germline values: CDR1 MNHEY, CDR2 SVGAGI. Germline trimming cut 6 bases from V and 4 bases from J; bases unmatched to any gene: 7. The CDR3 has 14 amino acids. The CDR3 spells CASRVLASADTQYF. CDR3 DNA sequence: TGTGCCAGCAGGGTACTAGCGAGCGCAGATACGCAGTATTTT.

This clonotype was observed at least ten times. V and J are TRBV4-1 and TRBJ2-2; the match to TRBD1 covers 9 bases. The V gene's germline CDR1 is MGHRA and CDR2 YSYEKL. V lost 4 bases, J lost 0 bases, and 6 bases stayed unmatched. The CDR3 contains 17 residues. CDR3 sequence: CASSPGGQGPNTGELFF. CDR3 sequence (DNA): TGCGCCAGCAGCCCTGGGGGACAGGGACCGAACACCGGGGAGCTGTTTTTT.

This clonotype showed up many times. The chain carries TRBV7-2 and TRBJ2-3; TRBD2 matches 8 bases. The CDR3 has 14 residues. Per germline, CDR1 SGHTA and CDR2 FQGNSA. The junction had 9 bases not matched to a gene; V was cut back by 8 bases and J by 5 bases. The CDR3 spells CASQWTSREDTQYF. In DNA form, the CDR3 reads TGTGCCAGCCAATGGACTAGCCGGGAAGATACGCAGTATTTT. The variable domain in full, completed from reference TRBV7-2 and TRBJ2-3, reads GAGVSQSPSNKVTEKGKDVELRCDPISGHTALYWYRQSLGQGLEFLIYFQGNSAPDKSGLPSDRFSAERTGGSVSTLTIQRTQQEDSAVYLCASQWTSREDTQYFGPGTRLTVL.

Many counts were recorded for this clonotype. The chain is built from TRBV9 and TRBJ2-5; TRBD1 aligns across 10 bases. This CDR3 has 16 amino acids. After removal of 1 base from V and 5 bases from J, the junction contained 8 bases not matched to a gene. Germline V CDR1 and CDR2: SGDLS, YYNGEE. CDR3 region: CASSVQTGGGRETQYF. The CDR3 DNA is TGTGCCAGCAGCGTACAGACAGGGGGCGGCAGGGAGACCCAGTACTTC.

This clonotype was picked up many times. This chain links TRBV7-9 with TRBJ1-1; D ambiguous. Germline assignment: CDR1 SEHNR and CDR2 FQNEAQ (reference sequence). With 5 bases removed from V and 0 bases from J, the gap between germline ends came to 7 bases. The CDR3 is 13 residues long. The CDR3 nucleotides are TGTGCCAGCAGCCCTAGGTTGAACACTGAAGCTTTCTTT. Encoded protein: CASSPRLNTEAFF.

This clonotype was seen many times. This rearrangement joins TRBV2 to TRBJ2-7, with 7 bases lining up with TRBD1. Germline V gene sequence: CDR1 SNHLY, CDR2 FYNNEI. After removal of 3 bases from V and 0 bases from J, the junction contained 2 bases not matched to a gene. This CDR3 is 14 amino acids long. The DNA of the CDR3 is TGTGCCAGCAGTGACAGGGGGAGCTCCTACGAGCAGTACTTC. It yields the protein CASSDRGSSYEQYF. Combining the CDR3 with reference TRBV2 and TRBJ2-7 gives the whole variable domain EPEVTQTPSHQVTQMGQEVILRCVPISNHLYFYWYRQILGQKVEFLVSFYNNEISEKSEIFDDQFSVERPDGSNFTLKIRSTKLEDSAMYFCASSDRGSSYEQYFGPGTRLTVT.

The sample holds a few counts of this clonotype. CDR3 in amino acids: CASSLRWTGEDNQPQHF. For the CDR3, the DNA is TGTGCCAGCAGCCTGAGGTGGACAGGGGAGGACAATCAGCCCCAGCATTTT. The rearrangement joins TRBV4-2 to TRBJ1-5; 9 bases are shared with TRBD1. The CDR3 has 17 residues. Germline CDR1 and CDR2: LGHNA and YNFKEQ. With 4 bases clipped from V and 3 bases from J, the junction kept 10 bases outside the gene matches.

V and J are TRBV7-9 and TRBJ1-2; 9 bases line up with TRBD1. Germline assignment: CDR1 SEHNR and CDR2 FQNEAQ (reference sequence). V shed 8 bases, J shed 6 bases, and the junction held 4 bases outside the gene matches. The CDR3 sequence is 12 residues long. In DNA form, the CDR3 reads TGTGCCAGCGACAGGGGGGTCGATGGCTACACCTTC. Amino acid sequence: CASDRGVDGYTF.

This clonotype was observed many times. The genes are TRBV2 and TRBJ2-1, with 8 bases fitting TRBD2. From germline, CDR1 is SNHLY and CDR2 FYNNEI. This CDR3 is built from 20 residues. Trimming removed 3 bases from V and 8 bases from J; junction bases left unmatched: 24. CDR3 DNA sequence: TGTGCCAGCAGTGATAGAGTCGGACTAGCTCTTTCCACTTTGAGGGATGAGCAGTTCTTC. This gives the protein CASSDRVGLALSTLRDEQFF.

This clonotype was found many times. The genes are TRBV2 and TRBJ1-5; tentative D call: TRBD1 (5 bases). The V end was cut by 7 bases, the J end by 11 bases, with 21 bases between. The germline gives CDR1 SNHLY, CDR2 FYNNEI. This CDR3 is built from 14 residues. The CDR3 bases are TGTGCCAGCAACAAGGGAGCAGGGTCATCAGCCCAGCATTTT. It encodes CASNKGAGSSAQHF.

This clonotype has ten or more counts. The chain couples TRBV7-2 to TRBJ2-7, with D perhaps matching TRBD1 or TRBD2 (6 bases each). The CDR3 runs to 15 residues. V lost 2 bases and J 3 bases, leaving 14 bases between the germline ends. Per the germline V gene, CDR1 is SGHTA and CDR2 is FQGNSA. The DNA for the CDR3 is TGTGCCAGCAGCTTAATACGGGGGCTAAACTACGAGCAGTACTTC. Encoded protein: CASSLIRGLNYEQYF.

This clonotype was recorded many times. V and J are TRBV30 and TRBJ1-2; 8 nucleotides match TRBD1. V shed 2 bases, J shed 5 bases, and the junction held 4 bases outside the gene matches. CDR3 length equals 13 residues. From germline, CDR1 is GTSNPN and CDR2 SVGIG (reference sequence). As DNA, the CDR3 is TGTGCCTGGAGTTTTACAGGGGGGTATGGCTACACCTTC. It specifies CAWSFTGGYGYTF.

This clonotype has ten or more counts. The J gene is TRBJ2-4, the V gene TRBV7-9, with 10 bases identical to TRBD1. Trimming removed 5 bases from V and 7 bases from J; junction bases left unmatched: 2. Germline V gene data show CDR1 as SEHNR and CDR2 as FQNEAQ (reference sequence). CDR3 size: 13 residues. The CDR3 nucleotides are TGTGCCAGCAGCGGACAGGGGGAGAACATTCAGTACTTC. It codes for CASSGQGENIQYF.

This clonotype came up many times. CDR3 nucleotides: TGTGCCAGCAGCCAGACTAGCGGGAGGCCATCCTACAATGAGCAGTTCTTC. It yields the protein CASSQTSGRPSYNEQFF. V is TRBV6-1 and J is TRBJ2-1, with 13 bases identical to TRBD2. Germline assignment: CDR1 MNHNS and CDR2 SASEGT. This CDR3 contains 17 residues. V was clipped by 6 bases and J by 1 base; unmatched bases: 6.

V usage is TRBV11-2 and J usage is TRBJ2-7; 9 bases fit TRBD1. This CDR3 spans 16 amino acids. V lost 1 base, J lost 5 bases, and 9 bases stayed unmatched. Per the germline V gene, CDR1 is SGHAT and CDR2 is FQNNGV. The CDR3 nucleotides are TGTGCCAGCAGCTTAGCCGCAGTAGGACAGGGGAACGAGCAGTACTTC. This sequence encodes CASSLAAVGQGNEQYF.

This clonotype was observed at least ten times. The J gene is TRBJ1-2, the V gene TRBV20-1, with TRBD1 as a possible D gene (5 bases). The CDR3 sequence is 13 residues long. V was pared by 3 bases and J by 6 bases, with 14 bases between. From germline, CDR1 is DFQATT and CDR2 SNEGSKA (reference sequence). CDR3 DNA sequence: TGCAGTGCTAGGGGAGGGCAGGGAGATGGCTACACCTTC. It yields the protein CSARGGQGDGYTF.

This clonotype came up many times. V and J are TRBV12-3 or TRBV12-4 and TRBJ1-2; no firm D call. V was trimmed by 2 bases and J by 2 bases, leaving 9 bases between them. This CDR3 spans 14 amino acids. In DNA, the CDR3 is TGTGCCAGCAGTTTATCCGGGCAGAACTATGGCTACACCTTC. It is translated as CASSLSGQNYGYTF.

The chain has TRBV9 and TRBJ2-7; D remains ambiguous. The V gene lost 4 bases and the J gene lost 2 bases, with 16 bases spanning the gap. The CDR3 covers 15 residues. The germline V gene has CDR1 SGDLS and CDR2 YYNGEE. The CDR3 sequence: CASSPTSAATYEQYF. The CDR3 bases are TGTGCCAGCAGCCCCACCTCGGCAGCTACCTACGAGCAGTACTTC.

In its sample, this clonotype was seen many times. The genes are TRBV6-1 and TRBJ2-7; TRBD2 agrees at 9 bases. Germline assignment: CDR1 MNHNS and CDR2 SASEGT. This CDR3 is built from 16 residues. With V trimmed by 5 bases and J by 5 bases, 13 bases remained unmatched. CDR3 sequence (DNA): TGTGCCAGCAGTCCCGGTGCGGGGGGGCCTTATGACGAGCAGTACTTC. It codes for CASSPGAGGPYDEQYF.